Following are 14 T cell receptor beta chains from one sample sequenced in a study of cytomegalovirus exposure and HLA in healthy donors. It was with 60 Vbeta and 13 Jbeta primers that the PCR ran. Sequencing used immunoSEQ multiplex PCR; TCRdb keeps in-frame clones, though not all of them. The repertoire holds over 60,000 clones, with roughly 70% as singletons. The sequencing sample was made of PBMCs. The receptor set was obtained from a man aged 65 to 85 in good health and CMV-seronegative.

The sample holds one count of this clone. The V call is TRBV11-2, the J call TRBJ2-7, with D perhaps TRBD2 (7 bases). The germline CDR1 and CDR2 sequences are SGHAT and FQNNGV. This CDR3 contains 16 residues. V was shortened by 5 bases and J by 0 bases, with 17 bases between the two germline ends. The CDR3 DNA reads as TGTGCCAGCAGCCGGGCGGGGGCCACGATCTCCTACGAGCAGTACTTC. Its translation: CASSRAGATISYEQYF. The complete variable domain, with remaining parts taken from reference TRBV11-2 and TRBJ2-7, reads EAGVAQSPRYKIIEKRQSVAFWCNPISGHATLYWYQQILGQGPKLLIQFQNNGVVDDSQLPKDRFSAERLKGVDSTLKIQPAKLEDSAVYLCASSRAGATISYEQYFGPGTRLTVT.

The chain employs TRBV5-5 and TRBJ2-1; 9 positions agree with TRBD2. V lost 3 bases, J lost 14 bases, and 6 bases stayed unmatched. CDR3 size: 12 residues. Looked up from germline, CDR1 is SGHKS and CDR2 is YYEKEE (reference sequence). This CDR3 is CASSSSTSGEFF. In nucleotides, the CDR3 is TGTGCCAGCAGCTCATCGACTAGCGGCGAGTTCTTC.

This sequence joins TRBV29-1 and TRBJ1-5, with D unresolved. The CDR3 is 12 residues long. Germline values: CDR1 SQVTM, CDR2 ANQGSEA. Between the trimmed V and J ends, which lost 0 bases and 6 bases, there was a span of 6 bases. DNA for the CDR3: TGCAGCGTTGAAGATCGCGGTCAGCCCCAGCATTTT. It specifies CSVEDRGQPQHF.

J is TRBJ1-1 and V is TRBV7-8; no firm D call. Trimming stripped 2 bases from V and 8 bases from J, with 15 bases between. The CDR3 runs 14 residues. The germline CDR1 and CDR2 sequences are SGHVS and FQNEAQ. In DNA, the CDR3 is TGTGCCAGCAGCTTATTGACCGGGAAGGTCGAAGCTTTCTTT. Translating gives CASSLLTGKVEAFF.

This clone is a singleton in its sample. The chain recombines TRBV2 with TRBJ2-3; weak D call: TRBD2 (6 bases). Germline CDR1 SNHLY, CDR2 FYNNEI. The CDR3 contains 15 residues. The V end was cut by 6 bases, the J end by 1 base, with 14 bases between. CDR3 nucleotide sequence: TGTGCCAGCAGAGGACCGGGAGAGCGCACAGATACGCAGTATTTT. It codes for CASRGPGERTDTQYF.

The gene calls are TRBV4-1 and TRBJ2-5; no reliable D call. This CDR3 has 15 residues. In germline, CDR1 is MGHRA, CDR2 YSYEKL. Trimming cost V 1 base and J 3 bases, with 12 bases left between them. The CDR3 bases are TGCGCCAGCAGCCAAGGGGCAGGCTGGGAAGAGACCCAGTACTTC. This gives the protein CASSQGAGWEETQYF.

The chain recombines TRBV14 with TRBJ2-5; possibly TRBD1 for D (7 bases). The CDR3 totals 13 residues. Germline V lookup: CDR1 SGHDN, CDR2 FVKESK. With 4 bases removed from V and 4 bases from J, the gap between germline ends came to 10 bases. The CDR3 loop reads CASSRQGGETQYF. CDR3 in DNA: TGTGCCAGCAGCCGACAGGGAGGAGAGACCCAGTACTTC. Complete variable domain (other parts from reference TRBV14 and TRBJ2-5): EAGVTQFPSHSVIEKGQTVTLRCDPISGHDNLYWYRRVMGKEIKFLLHFVKESKQDESGMPNNRFLAERTGGTYSTLKVQPAELEDSGVYFCASSRQGGETQYFGPGTRLLVL.

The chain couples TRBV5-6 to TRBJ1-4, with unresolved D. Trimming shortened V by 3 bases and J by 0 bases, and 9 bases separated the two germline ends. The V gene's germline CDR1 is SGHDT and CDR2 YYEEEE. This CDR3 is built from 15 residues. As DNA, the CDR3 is TGTGCCAGCAGCTCCCTGGGAGCAACTAATGAAAAACTGTTTTTT. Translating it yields CASSSLGATNEKLFF.

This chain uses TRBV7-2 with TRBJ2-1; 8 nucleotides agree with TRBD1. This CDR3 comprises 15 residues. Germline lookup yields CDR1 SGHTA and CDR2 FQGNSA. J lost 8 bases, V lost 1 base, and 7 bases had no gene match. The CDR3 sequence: CASSLVAGGSHEQFF. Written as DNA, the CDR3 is TGTGCCAGCAGCTTAGTAGCAGGGGGCTCACATGAGCAGTTCTTC.

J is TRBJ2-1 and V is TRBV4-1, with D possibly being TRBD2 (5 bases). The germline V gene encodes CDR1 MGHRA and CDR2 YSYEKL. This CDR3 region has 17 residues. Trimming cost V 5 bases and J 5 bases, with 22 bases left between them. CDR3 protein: CASSRSRGSPADNEQFF. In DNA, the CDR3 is TGCGCCAGCAGCAGGTCAAGAGGGAGCCCCGCCGACAATGAGCAGTTCTTC.

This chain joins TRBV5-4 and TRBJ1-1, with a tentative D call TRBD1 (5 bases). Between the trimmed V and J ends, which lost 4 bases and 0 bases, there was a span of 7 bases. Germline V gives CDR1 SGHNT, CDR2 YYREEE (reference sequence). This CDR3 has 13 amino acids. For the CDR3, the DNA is TGTGCCAGCAGCCCGGGGGTGAACACTGAAGCTTTCTTT. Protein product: CASSPGVNTEAFF.

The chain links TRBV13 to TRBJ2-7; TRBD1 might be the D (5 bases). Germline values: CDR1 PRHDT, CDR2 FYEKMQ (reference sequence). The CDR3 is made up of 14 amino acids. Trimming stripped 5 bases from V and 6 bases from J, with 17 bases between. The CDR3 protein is CASSVDRLGVEQYF. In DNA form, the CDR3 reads TGTGCCAGCAGCGTTGACAGATTGGGCGTCGAGCAGTACTTC.

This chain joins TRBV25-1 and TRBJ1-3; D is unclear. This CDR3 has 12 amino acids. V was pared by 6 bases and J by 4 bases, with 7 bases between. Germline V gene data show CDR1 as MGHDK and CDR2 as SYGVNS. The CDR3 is CASRSQGNTIYF. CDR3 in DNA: TGTGCCAGCAGGTCACAGGGAAACACCATATATTTT.

The CDR3 bases are TGTGCCAGCAGCTTTGGGGGGGGCCTCTACGAGCAGTACTTC. This encodes CASSFGGGLYEQYF. This sequence joins TRBV11-2 and TRBJ2-7; possible D gene TRBD2, 7 bases. The CDR3 runs to 14 residues. Trimming pared 3 bases from V and 3 bases from J, leaving 12 bases between. Germline CDR1 SGHAT, CDR2 FQNNGV.